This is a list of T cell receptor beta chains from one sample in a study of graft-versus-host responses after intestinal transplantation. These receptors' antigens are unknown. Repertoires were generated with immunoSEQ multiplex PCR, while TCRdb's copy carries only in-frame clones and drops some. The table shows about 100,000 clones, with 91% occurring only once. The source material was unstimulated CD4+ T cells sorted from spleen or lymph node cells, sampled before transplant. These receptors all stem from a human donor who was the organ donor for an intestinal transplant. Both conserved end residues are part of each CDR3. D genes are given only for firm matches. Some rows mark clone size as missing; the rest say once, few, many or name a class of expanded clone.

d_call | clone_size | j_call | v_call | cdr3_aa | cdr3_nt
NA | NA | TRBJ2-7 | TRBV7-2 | CASSLYTREQYF | TGTGCCAGCAGCCTATATACCCGAGAGCAGTACTTC
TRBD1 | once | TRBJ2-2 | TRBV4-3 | CASSLGQGAELFF | TGCGCCAGCAGCCTAGGACAGGGGGCAGAGCTGTTTTTT
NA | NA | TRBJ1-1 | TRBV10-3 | CAISVMQTGNTEAFF | TGTGCCATCAGTGTGATGCAAACAGGGAACACTGAAGCTTTCTTT
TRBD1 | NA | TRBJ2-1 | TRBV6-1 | CASSATGDNEQFF | TGTGCCAGCAGCGCTACAGGGGACAATGAGCAGTTCTTC
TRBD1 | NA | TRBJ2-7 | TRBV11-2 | CASSSLTGRYEQYF | TGTGCCAGCAGCTCCCTGACAGGGCGGTACGAGCAGTACTTC
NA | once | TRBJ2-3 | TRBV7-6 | CASSLEVSGIDTQYF | TGTGCCAGCAGCTTAGAGGTATCAGGGATCGATACGCAGTATTTT
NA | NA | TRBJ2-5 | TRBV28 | CASRINKPETQYF | TGTGCCAGCAGGATTAACAAACCGGAGACCCAGTACTTC
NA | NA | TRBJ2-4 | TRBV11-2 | CASSPRAGQYF | TGTGCCAGCAGCCCCAGGGCTGGCCAGTACTTC
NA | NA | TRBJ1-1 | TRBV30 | CAWTKTGLNTEAFF | TGTGCCTGGACTAAAACAGGATTGAACACTGAAGCTTTCTTT
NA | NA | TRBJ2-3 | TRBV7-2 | CASSSGAPGGTDTQYF | TGTGCCAGCAGCTCAGGGGCACCCGGGGGCACAGATACGCAGTATTTT
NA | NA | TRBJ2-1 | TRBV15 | CATSRDEDGGLRYNEQFF | TGTGCCACCAGCAGAGATGAGGACGGCGGGTTACGGTACAATGAGCAGTTCTTC
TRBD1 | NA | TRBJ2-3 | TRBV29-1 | CSVMGQITDTQYF | TGCAGCGTTATGGGACAGATCACAGATACGCAGTATTTT
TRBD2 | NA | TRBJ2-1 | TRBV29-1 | CSVAGGPDEQFF | TGCAGCGTCGCGGGGGGCCCGGATGAGCAGTTCTTC
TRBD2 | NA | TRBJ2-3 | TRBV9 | CASSVEGRGGTDTQYF | TGTGCCAGCAGCGTAGAAGGGCGGGGGGGCACAGATACGCAGTATTTT
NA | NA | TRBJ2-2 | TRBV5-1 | CASSATLAPFAANTGELFF | TGCGCCAGCAGCGCGACTCTAGCGCCTTTTGCCGCGAACACCGGGGAGCTGTTTTTT
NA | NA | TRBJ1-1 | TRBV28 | CASSFTGINTEAFF | TGTGCCAGCAGTTTTACAGGGATAAACACTGAAGCTTTCTTT
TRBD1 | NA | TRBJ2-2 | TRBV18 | CASSPRQGAYTGELFF | TGTGCCAGCTCTCCGAGACAGGGGGCTTACACCGGGGAGCTGTTTTTT
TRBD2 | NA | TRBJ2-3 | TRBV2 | CASSARLASADTQYF | TGTGCCAGCAGCGCTCGACTAGCGAGCGCAGATACGCAGTATTTT
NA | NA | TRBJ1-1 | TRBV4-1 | CASSHTTYQGGGTEAFF | TGCGCCAGCAGCCACACCACATACCAGGGTGGCGGCACTGAAGCTTTCTTT
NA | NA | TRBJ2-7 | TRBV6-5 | CASSSGYTYGQYF | TGTGCCAGCAGTTCCGGGTATACCTACGGGCAGTACTTC
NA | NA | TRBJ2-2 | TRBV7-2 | CASSESITGELFF | TGTGCCAGCAGCGAGTCAATCACCGGGGAGCTGTTTTTT
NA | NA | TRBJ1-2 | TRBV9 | CASSVWASGGYTF | TGTGCCAGCAGCGTATGGGCTTCCGGAGGCTACACCTTC
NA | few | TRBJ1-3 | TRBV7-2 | CASSSGWGNTIYF | TGTGCCAGCAGTTCAGGGTGGGGAAACACCATATATTTT